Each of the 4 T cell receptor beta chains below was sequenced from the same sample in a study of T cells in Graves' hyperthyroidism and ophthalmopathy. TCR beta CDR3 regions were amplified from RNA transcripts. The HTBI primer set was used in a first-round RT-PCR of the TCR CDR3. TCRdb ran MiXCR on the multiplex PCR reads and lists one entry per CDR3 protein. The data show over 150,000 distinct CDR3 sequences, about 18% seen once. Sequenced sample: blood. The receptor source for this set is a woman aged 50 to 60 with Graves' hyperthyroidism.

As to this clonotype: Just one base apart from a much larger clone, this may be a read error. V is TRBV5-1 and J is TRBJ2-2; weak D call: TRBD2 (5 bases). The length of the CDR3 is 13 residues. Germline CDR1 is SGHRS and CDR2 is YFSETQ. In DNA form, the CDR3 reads TGCGCCAGCAGCTGGACGGTCACCGGGGAGCTGTCTTTT. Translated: CASSWTVTGELSF.

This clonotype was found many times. CDR3 loop: CASSLGRSEAFF. CDR3 DNA: TGTGCCAGCAGCTTAGGTCGGAGTGAAGCTTTCTTT. The chain has TRBV7-9 and TRBJ1-1; no reliable D call. The V and J ends lost 1 base and 7 bases respectively, with 7 bases between them. CDR1 is SEHNR and CDR2 is FQNEAQ in the germline V gene (reference sequence). The CDR3 has 12 residues.

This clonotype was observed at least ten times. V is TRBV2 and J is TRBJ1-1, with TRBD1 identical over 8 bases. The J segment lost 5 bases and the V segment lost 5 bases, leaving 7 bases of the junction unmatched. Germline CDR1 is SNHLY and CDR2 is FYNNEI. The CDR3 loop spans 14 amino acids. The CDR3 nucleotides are TGTGCCAGCAGTCAACTACAGGGGGGGACTGAAGCTTTCTTT. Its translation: CASSQLQGGTEAFF.

The DNA of the CDR3 is TGTGCCAGCAGTTTAAGTCTGGGGTTATACAATGAGCAGTTCTTC. It yields the protein CASSLSLGLYNEQFF. The chain recombines TRBV27 with TRBJ2-1; D unclear. This CDR3 contains 15 residues. Trimming shortened V by 2 bases and J by 4 bases, and 12 bases separated the two germline ends. Per germline, CDR1 MNHEY and CDR2 SMNVEV (reference sequence).